This T cell receptor (beta chain) was retrieved from a study of T cells in Graves' hyperthyroidism and ophthalmopathy. This clonotype came up many times. Antigen specificity is unknown. The trim removed 5 bases at V and 6 bases at J, leaving 7 bases unmatched. Germline CDR1 reads SEHNR; CDR2 reads FQNEAQ (reference sequence). The CDR3 loop spans 13 amino acids. What was amplified from RNA transcripts were TCR beta CDR3 regions. The HTBI primer set drove a first-round RT-PCR of the TCR CDR3. TCRdb re-called the multiplex PCR reads with MiXCR, one entry per CDR3 protein. The profile covers over 250,000 distinct CDR3 sequences, with about 13% appearing a single time and roughly 33% taken by the ten largest. Study-wide points: Most thyroid clonotypes expanded above 0.001 were also detected in blood.

Orbital computed tomography, thyroid ultrasound, serum thyroxine and TRAb, and clinical symptoms together informed the diagnoses. Material: blood. This sequence was found in a middle-aged woman with Graves' ophthalmopathy. The gene calls are TRBV7-9 and TRBJ2-7, with 7 bases that match TRBD1. The CDR3, as DNA: TGTGCCAGCAGCGGCCGGACAGGAGGCGAGCAGTACTTC. Residues: CASSGRTGGEQYF.